This TCR beta chain is drawn from a study of blood T cells in healthy people across ages. Trimming shortened V by 10 bases and J by 7 bases, and 16 bases separated the two germline ends. CDR3 size: 13 residues. Germline-derived CDR1 and CDR2 are ENHRY and SYGVKD. The second PCR ran about 6 to 12 cycles with a sample-barcoded 5' primer and J-beta primers. Every cDNA molecule carried a tag from a template-switch adaptor bearing 12 random nucleotides. MiXCR, run by TCRdb on the 5' RACE reads, gives a single entry per CDR3 protein. The table includes 550,000 to 750,000 distinct CDR3 sequences, more than 20% detected once.

The chain is built from TRBV10-3 and TRBJ1-4; D gene uncertain. Material for sequencing was blood. The clonotype was recovered from a man aged 65 to 79 in good health. The CDR3 region is CATGVTAGEKLFF. CDR3 sequence (DNA): TGTGCCACCGGTGTAACCGCGGGTGAAAAACTGTTTTTT.